This T cell receptor (beta chain) was obtained from a study of cytomegalovirus exposure and HLA in healthy donors. General study findings and limits: CMV serostatus was the sole immune exposure information available.

CDR1 and CDR2 (germline): MNHNS, SASEGT. CDR3 size: 13 residues. J gave up 4 bases and V 10 bases, and 9 bases lay outside the gene matches. In the case of this clone: Its target is not known.

PCR used 60 Vbeta primers and 13 Jbeta primers. Sequencing used immunoSEQ multiplex PCR; TCRdb keeps in-frame clones, though not all of them. This sample has over 85,000 clones; about 8% occur once, and the top ten carry approximately 2.4%. This chain uses TRBV6-1 with TRBJ2-7; 8 bases are a match to TRBD1. Input material: PBMCs. The origin of this receptor is a man aged 50 to 59 in good health and CMV-seronegative. For the CDR3, the DNA is TGTGCCACCCTCCCAGGGGGCAGGTACGAGCAGTACTTC. This codes for CATLPGGRYEQYF.